This T cell receptor beta chain was captured by sequencing in a study of PD-L1 blockade in urothelial cancer. Overall study: Prior exposure to chemotherapy in patients amounted to 0 to 3 regimens received. The researchers analyzed blood 3 weeks (second dose) and 6 weeks after treatment start. T cells numbered a median of approximately 150,000 in the blood samples.

J gave up 1 base and V 4 bases, and 3 bases lay outside the gene matches. CDR1 SGHVS and CDR2 FQNEAQ come from the germline V gene. The CDR3 is 15 residues long. Specified time point: pretreatment peripheral blood. Patients yielded 1 to 8 samples each, pretreatment and on-treatment. Produced via immunoSEQ multiplex PCR; TCRdb's table is partial and in-frame only. The sample consists of roughly 49,000 clones, about 86% of them appearing once. The chain has TRBV7-8 and TRBJ2-5; TRBD1 matches 10 bases. Here the sequenced sample was PBMCs, taken around atezolizumab (anti-PD-L1) treatment. The clonotype comes from a man aged 55 to 70 with urothelial cancer. The CDR3 DNA reads TGTGCCAGCAGCTGGGGACAGGGGATCCAAGAGACCCAGTACTTC. As protein: CASSWGQGIQETQYF.